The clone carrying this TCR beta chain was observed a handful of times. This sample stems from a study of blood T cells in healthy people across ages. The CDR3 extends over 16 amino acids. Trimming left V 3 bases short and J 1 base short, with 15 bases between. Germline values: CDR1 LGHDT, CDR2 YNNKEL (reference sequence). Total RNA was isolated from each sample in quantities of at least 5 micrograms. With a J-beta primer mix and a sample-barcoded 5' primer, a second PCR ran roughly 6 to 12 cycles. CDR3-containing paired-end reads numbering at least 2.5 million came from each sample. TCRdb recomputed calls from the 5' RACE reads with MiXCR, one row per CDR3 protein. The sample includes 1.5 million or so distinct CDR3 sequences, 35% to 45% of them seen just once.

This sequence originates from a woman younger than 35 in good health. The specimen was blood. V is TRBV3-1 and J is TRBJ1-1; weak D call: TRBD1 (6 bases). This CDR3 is CASSQVWRGANTEAFF. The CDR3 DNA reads TGTGCCAGCAGCCAGGTATGGAGGGGGGCGAACACTGAAGCTTTCTTT.